Presented here are 28 T cell receptor beta chains from one specimen sequenced in a study of T cells in Graves' hyperthyroidism and ophthalmopathy. What was amplified from RNA transcripts were TCR beta CDR3 regions. Primed by the HTBI set, a first-round RT-PCR was run on the TCR CDR3. TCRdb reanalysed the multiplex PCR reads using MiXCR and keeps one entry per CDR3 protein. The data hold 380,000 or so distinct CDR3 sequences, with approximately 14% observed a single time. Material: blood. All receptors derive from a woman aged 30 to 39 with Graves' hyperthyroidism.

This clonotype was seen many times. V usage is TRBV12-3 or TRBV12-4 and J usage is TRBJ2-1; tentatively, D is TRBD1 (5 bases). The CDR3 has 11 amino acids. Trimming removed 10 bases from V and 8 bases from J, with 12 bases in between. The CDR3 loop reads CATGWGDEQFF. The DNA for the CDR3 is TGTGCCACCGGGTGGGGCGATGAGCAGTTCTTC.

This clonotype was seen a few times. In nucleotides, the CDR3 is TGCAGTGCTAGGTGGATAGCAAGTGAGCAGTTCTTC. Translation gives CSARWIASEQFF. The chain carries TRBV20-1 and TRBJ2-1; no firm D call. V lost 3 bases and J lost 9, with 12 bases in between. This CDR3 is built from 12 residues. The germline gives CDR1 DFQATT, CDR2 SNEGSKA (reference sequence).

This clonotype was seen repeatedly, ten times or more. This CDR3 reads CSAKQGSNTEAFF. CDR3 DNA: TGCAGCGCCAAACAGGGATCGAACACTGAAGCTTTCTTT. The V gene is TRBV29-1, the J gene TRBJ1-1; weak D call: TRBD1 (6 bases). The CDR3 spans 13 residues. V lost 7 bases, J lost 1 base, and 13 bases lay in between. CDR1 is SQVTM and CDR2 is ANQGSEA in the germline V gene.

V and J are TRBV29-1 and TRBJ1-5; D ambiguous. Between the trimmed V and J ends, which lost 3 bases and 9 bases, there was a span of 12 bases. Germline CDR1 and CDR2: SQVTM and ANQGSEA. CDR3 length equals 12 residues. CDR3 sequence reads: CSVDSGAGPQHF. The DNA of the CDR3 is TGCAGCGTTGATTCAGGCGCGGGGCCCCAGCATTTT.

This clonotype was found many times. The chain has TRBV2 and TRBJ2-7, with D maybe TRBD2 (7 bases). The ends were cut back, 3 bases at V and 3 bases at J, with 18 bases in the middle. The CDR3 runs to 16 residues. Germline V gene data show CDR1 as SNHLY and CDR2 as FYNNEI. The CDR3 DNA is TGTGCCAGCAGTGAGAGTAAGTTGCGGGGGCGCTACGAGCAGTACTTC. It specifies CASSESKLRGRYEQYF.

This clonotype was counted a few times. J is TRBJ2-2 and V is TRBV5-1; 9 positions match TRBD1. V shed 4 bases and J 3 bases; nucleotides not matched to a gene: 7. The CDR3 contains 16 residues. Germline V gene data show CDR1 as SGHRS and CDR2 as YFSETQ. CDR3: CASSRWTGADTGELFF. The CDR3 DNA follows: TGCGCCAGCAGCAGGTGGACAGGGGCGGACACCGGGGAGCTGTTTTTT.

This clonotype was observed a few times. The genes are TRBV12-3 or TRBV12-4 and TRBJ1-5; no firm D call. The CDR3 is 14 residues long. V lost 3 bases to trimming and J lost 1 base, with 7 bases between them. CDR3 protein: CASSFGESNQPQHF. CDR3 bases: TGTGCCAGCAGTTTCGGCGAGAGCAATCAGCCCCAGCATTTT.

This clonotype was found many times. The gene calls are TRBV30 and TRBJ2-1, with TRBD2 matching 11 bases. V was pared by 2 bases and J by 8 bases, with 11 bases of the junction left unmatched. Germline CDR1 reads GTSNPN; CDR2 reads SVGIG (reference sequence). This CDR3 is built from 16 residues. The CDR3 coding sequence is TGTGCCTGGAGTTTACCATTAGGGACTAGCGGCTATGAGCAGTTCTTC. Protein sequence: CAWSLPLGTSGYEQFF.

This clonotype was observed many times. The chain uses TRBV6-5 and TRBJ2-7; D gene unclear. The CDR3 runs 14 residues. Per germline, CDR1 MNHEY and CDR2 SVGAGI. Trimming shortened V by 2 bases and J by 3 bases, and 11 bases separated the two germline ends. CDR3 nucleotides: TGTGCCAGCAGTTACAACGGGCGCTTCTACGAGCAGTACTTC. Its protein is CASSYNGRFYEQYF.

A word on this clonotype: One end of the junction fails to match germline, which may point to a read error. The chain has TRBV7-2 and TRBJ2-1, with 9 bases lining up with TRBD2. The V gene's germline CDR1 is SGHTA and CDR2 FQGNSA. The CDR3 is 16 residues long. The CDR3 protein is CASNLVTSGLYNEQFF. The DNA of the CDR3 is TGTGCCAGCAACTTAGTGACTAGCGGACTTTACAATGAGCAGTTCTTC.

This clonotype was counted ten times or more. This chain uses TRBV2 with TRBJ2-3; TRBD2 matches 13 bases. The V and J ends lost 3 bases and 2 bases, in that order; junction bases with no gene match: 5. Germline V gene data show CDR1 as SNHLY and CDR2 as FYNNEI. This CDR3 region has 17 residues. DNA of the CDR3: TGTGCCAGCAGTGAGTGGACTAGCGGGAGACACACAGATACGCAGTATTTT. This codes for CASSEWTSGRHTDTQYF.

To note about this clonotype: This sequence may be a read error, since a much larger clone differs from it by one base. The chain recombines TRBV11-2 with TRBJ2-7; TRBD2 agrees at 9 bases. Germline lookup yields CDR1 SGHAT and CDR2 FQNNGV. The CDR3 spans 16 residues. The V and J ends lost 5 bases and 9 bases, in that order; junction bases with no gene match: 17. CDR3 residues: CASSHSGASGKGPQYF. Written as DNA, the CDR3 is TGTGCCAGCAGCCATAGTGGCGCTAGCGGGAAAGGGCCGCAGTACTTC.

This clonotype was picked up many times. This rearrangement joins TRBV6-1 to TRBJ1-1; D is unresolved. The CDR3 is 14 amino acids. From germline, CDR1 is MNHNS and CDR2 SASEGT. With 7 bases removed from V and 6 bases from J, the gap between germline ends came to 18 bases. The CDR3 reads CASKERTSGSEAFF. CDR3 coding DNA: TGTGCCAGCAAGGAGAGGACGTCGGGCTCTGAAGCTTTCTTT.

The V and J genes are TRBV27 and TRBJ2-7; perhaps TRBD2 as D (6 bases). The V end lost 7 bases, the J end lost 7 bases, and 23 bases lay between the germline ends. This CDR3 has 15 residues. The germline V gene has CDR1 MNHEY and CDR2 SMNVEV (reference sequence). The CDR3, as DNA: TGTGCCAGCACGGTTAGCGGACACCCTGGTGATGAGCAGTACTTC. Amino acids: CASTVSGHPGDEQYF.

V is TRBV11-1 and J is TRBJ2-1, with 8 bases that match TRBD2. CDR1 is SGHAT, CDR2 FQDESV, per germline (reference sequence). The junction had 7 bases not matched to a gene; V was cut back by 6 bases and J by 6 bases. The CDR3 runs to 14 residues. CDR3 DNA: TGTGCCAGCAGACGGCGGGAGGTTGGCAATGAGCAGTTCTTC. It encodes CASRRREVGNEQFF.

This clonotype was recorded a few times. The J gene is TRBJ2-7, the V gene TRBV20-1; D unresolved. This CDR3 spans 13 amino acids. CDR1 DFQATT and CDR2 SNEGSKA come from the germline V gene (reference sequence). With 1 base removed from V and 2 bases from J, the gap between germline ends came to 9 bases. The CDR3 sequence: CSARVRLTYEQYF. In DNA, the CDR3 is TGCAGTGCTAGAGTGCGGCTCACCTACGAGCAGTACTTC.

The rearrangement uses TRBV5-1 and TRBJ2-5; 8 nucleotides agree with TRBD2. The CDR3 runs 15 residues. Germline lookup yields CDR1 SGHRS and CDR2 YFSETQ. J gave up 2 bases and V 2 bases, and 5 bases lay outside the gene matches. This chain's CDR3 is CASSFGPGGQETQYF. CDR3 DNA: TGCGCCAGCAGCTTTGGCCCGGGGGGGCAAGAGACCCAGTACTTC.

This clonotype was seen many times. The V call is TRBV12-3 or TRBV12-4, the J call TRBJ2-7; unclear D gene. CDR3 length: 13 residues. V was clipped by 4 bases and J by 2 bases, with 9 bases between them. In nucleotides, the CDR3 is TGTGCCAGCAGTTCTATCACCCCCTACGAGCAGTACTTC. Amino acids: CASSSITPYEQYF.

The sample holds a few counts of this clonotype. V and J are TRBV4-1 and TRBJ2-3; weak D call: TRBD1 (5 bases). Germline V gives CDR1 MGHRA, CDR2 YSYEKL. The V end lost 1 base, the J end lost 7 bases, and 21 bases lay between the germline ends. This CDR3 contains 17 residues. The CDR3 region has the DNA TGCGCCAGCAGCCAAGGGTGGGTCGCGAGCAAGGGGAATACGCAGTATTTT. Its protein is CASSQGWVASKGNTQYF.

This clonotype turned up a few times. This chain links TRBV29-1 with TRBJ2-1; TRBD2 matches 8 bases. V shed 8 bases, J shed 1 base, and the junction held 4 bases outside the gene matches. Germline V gene data show CDR1 as SQVTM and CDR2 as ANQGSEA. CDR3 size: 13 residues. The chain's CDR3 is CSSRGGSYNEQFF. The CDR3 region has the DNA TGCAGCTCTCGGGGGGGTTCCTACAATGAGCAGTTCTTC.

In this sample, this clonotype turned up many times. The J gene is TRBJ2-2, the V gene TRBV12-3 or TRBV12-4; the match to TRBD2 covers 7 bases. This CDR3 contains 16 residues. Trimming removed 5 bases from V and 0 bases from J; junction bases left unmatched: 6. CDR3 amino acids: CASSRAGRANTGELFF. The CDR3 bases are TGTGCCAGCAGTCGTGCAGGGAGGGCGAACACCGGGGAGCTGTTTTTT.

The rearrangement links TRBV6-2 or TRBV6-3 to TRBJ2-2, with TRBD1 matching over 9 bases. Germline loops: CDR1 MNHEY, CDR2 SVGEGT. Trimming took 2 bases from V and 4 from J; bases not matched to a gene: 2. This CDR3 has 15 residues. The CDR3 coding sequence is TGTGCCAGCAGTTACACAGGGGGCATCACCGGGGAGCTGTTTTTT. Its protein is CASSYTGGITGELFF.

This clonotype has at least ten counts. This chain joins TRBV6-2 or TRBV6-3 and TRBJ2-1; 8 bases map to TRBD1. From germline, CDR1 is MNHEY and CDR2 SVGEGT. V dropped 7 bases and J dropped 6; count of bases not matched to a gene: 5. The CDR3 has 13 amino acids. DNA for the CDR3: TGTGCCAGCATGGGCAGGGGGCGCAATGAGCAGTTCTTC. This codes for CASMGRGRNEQFF.

This clonotype was seen only a few times. The rearrangement uses TRBV2 and TRBJ2-7; D might be TRBD2 (7 bases). With 2 bases removed from V and 2 bases from J, the gap between germline ends came to 10 bases. The CDR3 consists of 14 residues. The germline V gene encodes CDR1 SNHLY and CDR2 FYNNEI. The CDR3 reads CASSEFGGPYEQYF. The CDR3 DNA reads TGTGCCAGCAGTGAATTCGGGGGGCCCTACGAGCAGTACTTC.

This clonotype was seen only a few times. The V and J genes are TRBV9 and TRBJ2-2, with TRBD2 matching 12 bases. CDR3 length: 16 residues. V trimming: 2 bases; J trimming: 7 bases; junction bases outside the gene matches: 6. Germline values: CDR1 SGDLS, CDR2 YYNGEE. CDR3 bases: TGTGCCAGCAGCGTCCGGACTAGCGGGGAGGGCGGGGAGCTGTTTTTT. Residues: CASSVRTSGEGGELFF.

V gene TRBV9 combines with J gene TRBJ2-1; 9 positions match TRBD2. Germline V gives CDR1 SGDLS, CDR2 YYNGEE. This CDR3 contains 15 residues. J gave up 2 bases and V 3 bases, and 3 bases lay outside the gene matches. The chain's CDR3 is CASSARLAAYNEQFF. In nucleotides, the CDR3 is TGTGCCAGCAGCGCAAGACTAGCGGCCTACAATGAGCAGTTCTTC.

The sample holds a few counts of this clonotype. The chain is built from TRBV27 and TRBJ2-3, with TRBD2 matching 10 bases. Germline values: CDR1 MNHEY, CDR2 SMNVEV (reference sequence). Unmatched junction bases numbered 11, after V lost 8 bases and J lost 0 bases. The CDR3 extends over 17 amino acids. This chain's CDR3 is CASYGLAALTSTDTQYF. CDR3 DNA sequence: TGTGCCAGCTACGGACTAGCGGCACTCACAAGCACAGATACGCAGTATTTT.

The table lists this clonotype with a few counts. The J gene is TRBJ1-5, the V gene TRBV20-1; 7 nucleotides line up with TRBD1. The CDR3 length is 15 residues. V lost 1 base to trimming and J lost 2 bases; unmatched junction nucleotides: 5. CDR1 is DFQATT, CDR2 SNEGSKA, per germline (reference sequence). The CDR3 region has the DNA TGCAGTGCTAGAGTAGGCGGGACAGGCAATCAGCCCCAGCATTTT. Amino acid sequence: CSARVGGTGNQPQHF.